The clone carrying this TCR beta chain was detected a few times. This entry comes from a study of human T cells and chemical hapten exposure. Study-wide background: Per-sample TCR yield variability stemmed mainly from small pooled library volume differences.

Germline lookup yields CDR1 DFQATT and CDR2 SNEGSKA (reference sequence). Deletions cut 3 bases from V and 2 bases from J, with 10 bases between. This CDR3 comprises 13 residues. TCRdb reprocessed the RACE reads via MiXCR and lists one record per CDR3 protein. This table holds fewer than 200,000 distinct CDR3 sequences, 28% found once. Time point noted: patch test 3, about 24 weeks after DPC sensitization. Treatment meaning: therapeutic diphenylcyclopropenone sensitization with weekly scalp DPC. Samples of blood were obtained prior to the application of each patch test. Sequencing used whole blood, obtained in connection with sensitization to the hapten diphenylcyclopropenone (DPC). The sequence came from a woman between 18 and 30 years old with alopecia areata. Some clones in this sample may be carry-over from other donors' samples. The gene calls are TRBV20-1 and TRBJ1-2, with D hard to call. This CDR3 is CSARLDNNYGYTF. The DNA of the CDR3 is TGCAGTGCTAGGCTCGACAACAACTATGGCTACACCTTC.